This TCR beta chain came from a study of shared clonotypes between healthy human individuals. It was at deep level that the assay was run. In the original processing: Filtering was not the same, since immunoSEQ gave junction-only sequences without quality scores. Assay used: immunoSEQ multiplex PCR; TCRdb lists only in-frame clones, some missing. The D gene and trimming were derived from the DNA, and the V and J assignments and clone size from that table. This sample has 2 million or so clones, with 95% found just once. In germline, CDR1 is KGHSH, CDR2 LQKENI. CDR3 size: 15 residues. V was shortened by 1 base and J by 1 base, with 11 bases between the two germline ends.

This chain links TRBV18 with TRBJ2-7; D unclear. Sequencing was done on a sample of naive CD4+ T cells sorted from blood. The sample's subset: CD45RA+ positively selected. The clonotype was recovered from a man aged 18 to 30 in good health. The CDR3 reads CASSPLNGRSYEQYF. The CDR3, as DNA: TGTGCCAGCTCACCACTTAACGGCAGGTCCTACGAGCAGTACTTC.